This is a list of T cell receptor beta chains from one sample in a study of sequential checkpoint blockade in melanoma. This table comes from immunoSEQ multiplex PCR, and its TCRdb copy is limited to in-frame clones, with some not included. The sample carries about 11,000 clones, around 73% recorded once. The source material was CD8+ T cells sorted from blood (inferred from file names), sampled from a patient given nivolumab and ipilimumab in sequence. These receptors all come from a human donor with melanoma. Both conserved end residues are part of each CDR3. Each record gives: V gene, clone size, D gene, J gene, CDR3 protein, CDR3 DNA. The D gene is left open where the match is weak. Not all rows give a size; the values are once, few, many and, for expanded clones, a class.

>TRBV6-1|-|TRBD1|TRBJ1-4
CASSEGRGGHEKLFF
TGTGCCAGCAGTGAAGGAAGAGGGGGCCATGAAAAACTGTTTTTT
>TRBV21-1|-|-|TRBJ2-7
CASSNRTSGSRGGRGICEQYF
TGTGCCAGCAGCAACCGGACTAGCGGGAGTAGAGGGGGGAGGGGAATCTGCGAGCAGTACTTC
>TRBV27|-|-|TRBJ1-6
CASSLLGQKNSPLHF
TGTGCCAGCAGTTTATTGGGACAAAAGAATTCACCCCTCCACTTT
>TRBV4-1|-|TRBD1|TRBJ2-7
CASSQGQGAYEQYF
TGCGCCAGCAGCCAAGGACAGGGTGCCTACGAGCAGTACTTC
>TRBV4-3|once|-|TRBJ2-7
CASSQDRPGSYEQYF
TGCGCCAGCAGCCAAGATCGTCCGGGGTCCTACGAGCAGTACTTC
>TRBV6-4|few|TRBD2|TRBJ2-1
CASSEGREASEQFF
TGTGCCAGCAGTGAGGGGCGGGAGGCCAGTGAGCAGTTCTTC
>TRBV7-9|-|-|TRBJ2-7
CASSPRRGYYEQYF
TGTGCCAGCAGCCCTCGGAGGGGATACTACGAGCAGTACTTC
>TRBV28|-|TRBD2|TRBJ2-3
CASSFSRLAGDTQYF
TGTGCCAGCAGTTTTTCACGACTAGCGGGCGATACGCAGTATTTT
>TRBV15|-|TRBD1|TRBJ1-2
CATSSREAGGDYGYTF
TGTGCCACCAGCTCCCGAGAGGCAGGGGGCGACTATGGCTACACCTTC
>TRBV9|once|TRBD1|TRBJ1-6
CASSVTGEANSPLHF
TGTGCCAGCAGCGTAACAGGGGAAGCGAATTCACCCCTCCACTTT
>TRBV2|-|TRBD2|TRBJ2-7
CASSEAGLAVSYEQYF
TGTGCCAGCAGTGAAGCGGGACTAGCGGTTTCCTACGAGCAGTACTTC
>TRBV28|-|TRBD1|TRBJ1-2
CASSLAPTGAGGYTF
TGTGCCAGCAGTTTAGCCCCGACAGGGGCCGGGGGCTACACCTTC
>TRBV15|-|TRBD2|TRBJ2-2
CATSRGASGGTGELFF
TGTGCCACCAGCAGAGGGGCTAGCGGGGGCACCGGGGAGCTGTTTTTT
>TRBV9|-|-|TRBJ2-3
CASSVGQDTQYF
TGTGCCAGCAGCGTTGGGCAAGATACGCAGTATTTT
>TRBV6-5|-|-|TRBJ1-2
CASSPLGGLGGYTF
TGTGCCAGCAGTCCCCTAGGAGGACTCGGTGGCTACACCTTC
>TRBV28|few|TRBD2|TRBJ2-7
CASRRLAGEIEQYF
TGTGCCAGCAGGAGACTAGCGGGAGAGATCGAGCAGTACTTC
>TRBV28|-|-|TRBJ2-3
CASSSMITDTQYF
TGTGCCAGCAGTTCTATGATCACAGATACGCAGTATTTT
>TRBV5-4|-|TRBD1|TRBJ2-7
CASSGGQGFVYEQYF
TGTGCCAGCTCGGGGGGACAGGGGTTTGTATACGAGCAGTACTTC
>TRBV27|-|TRBD1|TRBJ1-1
CASSLLSDRGRNTEAFF
TGTGCCAGCAGTTTATTATCGGACAGGGGGCGGAACACTGAAGCTTTCTTT
>TRBV5-6|-|TRBD1|TRBJ1-1
CASSPGLRGRNTEAFF
TGTGCCAGCAGCCCAGGTCTGAGGGGGCGGAACACTGAAGCTTTCTTT
>TRBV4-1|-|-|TRBJ1-4
CASSQVRNEKLFF
TGCGCCAGCAGCCAAGTCCGTAATGAAAAACTGTTTTTT
>TRBV10-1|-|TRBD1|TRBJ2-3
CASSDPRTGQGADTQYF
TGCGCCAGCAGTGACCCAAGGACAGGGCAAGGTGCAGATACGCAGTATTTT
>TRBV4-1|-|-|TRBJ1-5
CASSHTTGYNQPQHF
TGCGCCAGCAGCCATACGACAGGTTACAATCAGCCCCAGCATTTT
>TRBV13|-|TRBD1|TRBJ2-7
CASSSGDRAYEQYF
TGTGCCAGCAGCTCCGGGGACAGGGCCTACGAGCAGTACTTC
>TRBV6-1|-|-|TRBJ2-2
CASSEVATNTGELFF
TGTGCCAGCAGTGAAGTTGCGACAAACACCGGGGAGCTGTTTTTT
>TRBV19|-|TRBD1|TRBJ1-2
CASSAGTGVNYGYTF
TGTGCCAGTAGTGCCGGGACAGGGGTAAACTATGGCTACACCTTC
>TRBV27|once|TRBD2|TRBJ2-2
CASSSPQRELTGELFF
TGTGCCAGCAGTTCCCCCCAGCGGGAATTGACCGGGGAGCTGTTTTTT
>TRBV30|-|TRBD1|TRBJ1-5
CAWSEGTGDQPQHF
TGTGCCTGGAGCGAAGGGACAGGGGATCAGCCCCAGCATTTT
>TRBV2|-|TRBD1|TRBJ2-1
CASSPPTGRLYNEQFF
TGTGCCAGCAGTCCACCGACAGGGAGACTCTACAATGAGCAGTTCTTC
>TRBV12-5|-|-|TRBJ2-2
CASGRGDTGELFF
TGTGCTAGTGGCAGGGGGGACACCGGGGAGCTGTTTTTT
>TRBV19|-|-|TRBJ2-1
CASGRSGPYNEQFF
TGTGCCAGCGGACGCAGCGGGCCCTACAATGAGCAGTTCTTC
>TRBV5-6|-|-|TRBJ1-5
CASSRGGINQPQHF
TGTGCCAGCAGCAGGGGAGGGATAAATCAGCCCCAGCATTTT
>TRBV28|-|TRBD2|TRBJ2-7
CASSAELAGSYEQYF
TGTGCCAGCAGTGCTGAACTAGCGGGAAGCTACGAGCAGTACTTC
>TRBV27|-|TRBD2|TRBJ2-1
CASRGGGPHEQFF
TGTGCCAGCAGGGGCGGGGGGCCCCATGAGCAGTTCTTC
>TRBV28|-|TRBD1|TRBJ2-7
CASSFGDRGSYEQYF
TGTGCCAGCAGTTTTGGTGACAGGGGGTCCTACGAGCAGTACTTC
>TRBV5-1|-|TRBD2|TRBJ2-2
CASSFSGGNTGELFF
TGCGCCAGCAGCTTTAGCGGGGGGAACACCGGGGAGCTGTTTTTT
>TRBV25-1|-|-|TRBJ1-3
CASSEWAGNGNTIYF
TGTGCCAGCAGTGAATGGGCAGGGAATGGAAACACCATATATTTT
>TRBV5-8|-|-|TRBJ2-2
CASSLPSRTGELFF
TGTGCCAGCAGTTTGCCCAGTCGCACCGGGGAGCTGTTTTTT
>TRBV19|-|TRBD1|TRBJ2-5
CASSWRQGDETQYF
TGTGCCAGTAGTTGGAGACAGGGTGATGAGACCCAGTACTTC
>TRBV10-2|-|-|TRBJ2-7
CASSDQDFYEQYF
TGCGCCAGCAGTGATCAGGACTTTTACGAGCAGTACTTC
>TRBV6-1|-|-|TRBJ2-7
CASRQGSVYEQYF
TGTGCCAGCAGGCAGGGAAGTGTCTACGAGCAGTACTTC